A selection of T cell receptor beta chains follows, all from one sample in a study of technical replicates of blood from a handful of donors. Measured with immunoSEQ multiplex PCR; TCRdb has only the in-frame clones, and not every one. The sample lists 75,000 to 100,000 clones, roughly 94% seen once, with 0.35% to 0.45% in the top ten. The sample comprised T cells isolated from PBMCs. The receptors were sampled from a human donor in good health. Both conserved end residues are part of each CDR3. The D gene is left open where the match is weak. Size tells how often a clone was seen (once, few, many) or the class of an expanded clone, and some rows leave it out.

14	TRBJ1-1	-	TRBD1	TRBV10-3	CAISDLQGRTEAFF	TGTGCCATCAGTGACTTACAGGGGCGAACTGAAGCTTTCTTT
14	TRBJ1-2	-	-	TRBV19	CASSASSGDGGYTF	TGTGCCAGTAGTGCCAGTTCGGGAGATGGTGGCTACACCTTC
15	TRBJ2-7	-	-	TRBV11-3	CASSLGGWGGLEQYF	TGTGCCAGCAGCTTAGGTGGCTGGGGAGGACTCGAGCAGTACTTC
14	TRBJ2-5	-	-	TRBV6-1	CASGAGGRPETQYF	TGTGCCAGCGGGGCCGGGGGGCGTCCGGAGACCCAGTACTTC
14	TRBJ2-7	-	TRBD2	TRBV7-6	CASRLTSGSDEQYF	TGTGCCAGCAGATTGACTAGCGGGAGCGACGAGCAGTACTTC
15	TRBJ1-2	-	TRBD1	TRBV6-5	CASQFRDRGHYGYTF	TGTGCCAGCCAGTTTCGGGACAGGGGGCACTATGGCTACACCTTC
15	TRBJ2-2	-	TRBD1	TRBV11-3	CASSPGQGSTGELFF	TGTGCCAGCAGCCCGGGACAGGGGAGCACCGGGGAGCTGTTTTTT
15	TRBJ1-2	-	TRBD1	TRBV7-9	CASSPGPTGVYGYTF	TGTGCCAGCAGCCCCGGGCCCACAGGGGTATATGGCTACACCTTC
15	TRBJ2-7	-	-	TRBV7-9	CASSFPGAISYEQYF	TGTGCCAGCAGCTTCCCGGGAGCCATTTCCTACGAGCAGTACTTC
12	TRBJ1-2	-	-	TRBV29-1	CSVWDTNYGYTF	TGCAGCGTTTGGGACACTAACTATGGCTACACCTTC
15	TRBJ1-2	-	TRBD1	TRBV4-2	CASSQEDGTGVGYTF	TGTGCCAGCAGCCAAGAAGACGGGACAGGGGTTGGCTACACCTTC
14	TRBJ2-7	-	TRBD2	TRBV28	CASSLAGGLREQYF	TGTGCCAGCAGTTTAGCGGGAGGGCTAAGAGAGCAGTACTTC
16	TRBJ1-2	-	-	TRBV28	CASSPNRVRGGYGYTF	TGTGCCAGCAGTCCTAACAGGGTCCGCGGAGGATATGGCTACACCTTC
11	TRBJ2-7	-	-	TRBV20-1	CSVDYRDEQYF	TGCAGTGTTGATTATCGGGACGAGCAGTACTTC
15	TRBJ2-3	-	TRBD2	TRBV2	CASVRTSGVMNTQYF	TGTGCCAGCGTAAGGACTAGCGGAGTAATGAATACGCAGTATTTT
16	TRBJ1-3	-	TRBD1	TRBV27	CASSSPTGGSGNTIYF	TGTGCCAGCAGTTCTCCGACAGGGGGCTCTGGAAACACCATATATTTT
14	TRBJ2-5	-	-	TRBV15	CATSREEGRETQYF	TGTGCCACCAGCAGAGAGGAGGGGCGAGAGACCCAGTACTTC
13	TRBJ2-7	-	-	TRBV7-9	CASSRRESYEQYF	TGTGCCAGCAGCCGGAGGGAATCCTACGAGCAGTACTTC
15	TRBJ2-7	-	TRBD2	TRBV19	CASTPHAGGLLEQYF	TGTGCCAGTACCCCCCATGCGGGAGGGCTCCTCGAGCAGTACTTC
15	TRBJ2-7	-	TRBD1	TRBV2	CASSDDGTGTYEQYF	TGTGCCAGCAGCGATGACGGGACAGGGACCTACGAGCAGTACTTC
16	TRBJ1-2	once	TRBD1	TRBV5-6	CASSPGTGGLGYGYTF	TGTGCCAGCAGCCCCGGGACAGGGGGTTTGGGGTATGGCTACACCTTC
16	TRBJ2-7	-	-	TRBV21-1	CASSKEKDRDRYEQYF	TGTGCCAGCAGCAAAGAAAAGGACAGGGACCGCTACGAGCAGTACTTC
16	TRBJ2-1	-	TRBD2	TRBV7-9	CASSLIGLAGWNEQFF	TGTGCCAGCAGCTTAATCGGACTAGCGGGATGGAATGAGCAGTTCTTC
13	TRBJ2-5	once	-	TRBV5-4	CASSSGSGETQYF	TGTGCCAGCAGCTCTGGGAGCGGAGAGACCCAGTACTTC
13	TRBJ1-5	-	-	TRBV30	CAWSVHGEQPQHF	TGTGCCTGGAGTGTACACGGGGAGCAGCCCCAGCATTTT
11	TRBJ1-4	-	-	TRBV2	CASSGDEKLFF	TGTGCCAGCAGTGGAGATGAAAAACTGTTTTTT
11	TRBJ2-5	-	-	TRBV28	CASSPRETQYF	TGTGCCAGCAGCCCGAGAGAGACCCAGTACTTC
17	TRBJ2-2	few	TRBD1	TRBV18	CASSPRGTGPGTGELFF	TGTGCCAGCTCACCACGAGGGACAGGGCCGGGCACCGGGGAGCTGTTTTTT
14	TRBJ1-4	-	-	TRBV7-9	CASSFPQNNEKLFF	TGTGCCAGCAGCTTCCCACAGAATAATGAAAAACTGTTTTTT
16	TRBJ2-3	-	TRBD2	TRBV19	CASSIGREGSGDTQYF	TGTGCCAGTAGTATCGGGCGGGAGGGCTCGGGAGATACGCAGTATTTT
15	TRBJ2-1	-	TRBD2	TRBV6-1	CASSEGLALVYEQFF	TGTGCCAGCAGTGAAGGACTAGCGCTCGTTTATGAGCAGTTCTTC
16	TRBJ2-3	-	TRBD2	TRBV5-4	CASSLGLAVVTDTQYF	TGTGCCAGCAGCTTGGGACTAGCGGTCGTCACAGATACGCAGTATTTT
19	TRBJ2-2	-	TRBD2	TRBV4-1	CASSQDGLYSSGKTGELFF	TGCGCCAGCAGCCAAGACGGGCTTTACTCTAGCGGGAAAACCGGGGAGCTGTTTTTT
15	TRBJ2-3	-	-	TRBV9	CASSLRAHGTDTQYF	TGTGCCAGCAGCCTCAGGGCACATGGAACAGATACGCAGTATTTT
16	TRBJ1-4	-	-	TRBV5-1	CASSLQVLGPNEKLFF	TGCGCCAGCAGCTTGCAGGTACTAGGGCCTAATGAAAAACTGTTTTTT
12	TRBJ1-1	few	TRBD1	TRBV7-9	CASRGDSTEAFF	TGTGCCAGCAGAGGGGACAGCACTGAAGCTTTCTTT
13	TRBJ2-2	-	TRBD1	TRBV7-9	CASSWGTAGELFF	TGTGCCAGCAGCTGGGGGACAGCCGGGGAGCTGTTTTTT
14	TRBJ1-1	-	-	TRBV7-3	CASSLKGLNTEAFF	TGTGCCAGCAGCTTAAAGGGGCTGAACACTGAAGCTTTCTTT
16	TRBJ2-3	-	TRBD2	TRBV11-3	CASSLGLAGGADTQYF	TGTGCCAGCAGCTTAGGACTAGCGGGAGGGGCAGATACGCAGTATTTT
14	TRBJ1-2	-	-	TRBV27	CASSPGRGVVGYTF	TGTGCCAGCAGTCCCGGCAGGGGAGTTGTTGGCTACACCTTC
13	TRBJ2-5	once	-	TRBV11-3	CASSFSRKETQYF	TGTGCCAGCAGCTTCAGCAGGAAAGAGACCCAGTACTTC